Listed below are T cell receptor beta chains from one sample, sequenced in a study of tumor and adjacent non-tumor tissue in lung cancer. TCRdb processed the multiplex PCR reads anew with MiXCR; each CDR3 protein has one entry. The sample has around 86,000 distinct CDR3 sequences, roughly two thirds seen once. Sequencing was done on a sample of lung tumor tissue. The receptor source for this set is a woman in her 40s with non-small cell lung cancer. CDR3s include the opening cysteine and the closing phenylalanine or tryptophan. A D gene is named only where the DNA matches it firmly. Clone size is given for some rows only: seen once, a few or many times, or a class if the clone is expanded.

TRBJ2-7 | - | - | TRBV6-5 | TGTGTCAGCAGTTCCCCCAGAGGGGGCTACGAGCAGTACTTC | CVSSSPRGGYEQYF
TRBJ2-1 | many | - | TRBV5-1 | TGCGCCACCTCCTTGGGCTCCTACAATGAGCAGTTCTTC | CATSLGSYNEQFF
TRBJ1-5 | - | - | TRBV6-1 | TGTGCCAGCAGTGAAGCATCTGGTGACAATCAGGCCCAACATTTT | CASSEASGDNQAQHF
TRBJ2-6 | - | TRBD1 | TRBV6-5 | TGTCCCAGCAAACGCGAGGGGGCCTGGGCCAACGTCCTGACTTTT | CPSKREGAWANVLTF
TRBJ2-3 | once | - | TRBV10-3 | TGTGCCATCAAGGGGAGGAGCACAGATACGCAGTATTTT | CAIKGRSTDTQYF
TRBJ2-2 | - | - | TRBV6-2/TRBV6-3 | TGTGCCAGCACGACGGGTAAAGGGCAGGCCGGGGAGCTGTTTTTT | CASTTGKGQAGELFF
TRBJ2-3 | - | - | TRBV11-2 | TGTACCAACAGCTTAGTTGGGAGTACAGATACGCAGTATTTT | CTNSLVGSTDTQYF
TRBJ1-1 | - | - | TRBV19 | TGTGCCAGTAGTATAGCCCCGGGAGAGGCTTTCTTT | CASSIAPGEAFF
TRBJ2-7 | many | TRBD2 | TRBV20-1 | TGCAGTGTTAACCTAGCGGACCCCAACTACGAGCAGTACTTC | CSVNLADPNYEQYF
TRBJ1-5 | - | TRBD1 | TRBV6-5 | TGTGCCAGCAATTACCAGACAGGGGGGCAACCCCAGCATTTT | CASNYQTGGQPQHF
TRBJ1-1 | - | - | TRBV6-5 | TGTGCCAGCAAAAGAGATCAGACTTTGGCTGAAACTTTCTTT | CASKRDQTLAETFF
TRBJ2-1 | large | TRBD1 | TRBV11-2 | TGTGCCAGCAGCCCGCGGACAGGGTACAATGAGCAGTTCTTC | CASSPRTGYNEQFF
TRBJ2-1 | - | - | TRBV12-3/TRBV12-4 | TGTGCCAGCAATTTAGCTGGGATTAGCGCATACAATGAGCAGTTCTTC | CASNLAGISAYNEQFF
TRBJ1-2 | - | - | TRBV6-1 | TGTGCCAGCAATGGGCAGGGTCTTAACTATGGGTACACCTTC | CASNGQGLNYGYTF
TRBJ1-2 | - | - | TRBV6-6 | TGTGCCAGCAGCCCCAGGGACATGGTTACGGATGGCTACACCTTC | CASSPRDMVTDGYTF
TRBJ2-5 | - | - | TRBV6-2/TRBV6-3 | TGTGCCATCAGATACTGGTTAGGCAGAGCGGGTCAAGAGACCCAGTACTTC | CAIRYWLGRAGQETQYF
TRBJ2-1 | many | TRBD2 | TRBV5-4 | TGTGCCAGCAGCTTGGAGAGGAGCGGGGGGAGGGAGCAGTTCTTC | CASSLERSGGREQFF
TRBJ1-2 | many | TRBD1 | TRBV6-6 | TGTGCCAGCCGGCAGGGGGATGGCTACACCTTC | CASRQGDGYTF
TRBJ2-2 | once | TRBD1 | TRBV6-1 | TGTGTCAGAAGTGAAGGGGGCCGTATAAGGCCTAGGGGGGAGCTGTTTTTT | CVRSEGGRIRPRGELFF
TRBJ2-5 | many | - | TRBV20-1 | TGCAGTGCTAGAGGGTCGGGGGTAACAGAGACCCAGTACTTC | CSARGSGVTETQYF
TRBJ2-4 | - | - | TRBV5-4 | TGTGCCAACAGTCGCGAACAGGAAAACATTCAATACTTC | CANSREQENIQYF
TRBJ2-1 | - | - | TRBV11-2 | TGTGCCAGCAGCGAGACACTAGCTGCACTGAACGATGAGCAGTTCTTC | CASSETLAALNDEQFF
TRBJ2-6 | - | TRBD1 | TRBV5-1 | TGCGCCGGCAGCTCGGGACAGGGTTTCTCTGGGGCCAACGTCCTGATCTTC | CAGSSGQGFSGANVLIF
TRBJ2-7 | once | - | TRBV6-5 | TGTGGCAGCAGCCGGGACAATAGAGGAAGCTCCTACGAGCAGTACTTC | CGSSRDNRGSSYEQYF
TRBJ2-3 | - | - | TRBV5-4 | TGTGCCAGCAACTTGGACGAGGGATTCGCAGATACGCAGTATTTT | CASNLDEGFADTQYF
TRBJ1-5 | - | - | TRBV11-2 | TGTGCCAGCAACTTAATACGAGGGTGGCCCCAACATTTT | CASNLIRGWPQHF
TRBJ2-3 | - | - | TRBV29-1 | TGCAGCGTTGGGGGCTCTAAGCGGGTTACGCAATATTTT | CSVGGSKRVTQYF
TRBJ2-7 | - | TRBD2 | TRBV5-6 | TGTGACAGTAGCTTCGGAGGGACTAATGTACACGAGCAGTACTTC | CDSSFGGTNVHEQYF
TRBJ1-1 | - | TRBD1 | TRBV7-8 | TGTGCCAGCAACCAGGGGGCCGTGAACACTGAAGCTTTCTTT | CASNQGAVNTEAFF
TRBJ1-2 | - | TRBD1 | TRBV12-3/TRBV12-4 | TGTGTCAGCAGTCTGTACAGGGGAGAGCATGGCTACACCTTC | CVSSLYRGEHGYTF
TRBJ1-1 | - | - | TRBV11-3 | TGTGCCACCAGCTTAACGGGGAACACTGAAACTTTCTTT | CATSLTGNTETFF
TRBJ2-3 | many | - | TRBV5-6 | TGTGCCAGCAGCTTGGTCCACACAGATACGCAGTATTTT | CASSLVHTDTQYF
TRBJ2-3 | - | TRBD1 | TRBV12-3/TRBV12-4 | TGTACCAACTCCTCTCAGGGGGCCGGGGGTCCAGATACGCAGTATTTT | CTNSSQGAGGPDTQYF
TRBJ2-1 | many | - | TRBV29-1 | TGCAGCGTTGTCGAGACCCTATTTTACAATGAGCAGTTCTTC | CSVVETLFYNEQFF
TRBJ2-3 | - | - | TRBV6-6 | TGTGCCAGCAGTTACCGAGACCCAAGTCAGCCCCAGTATTTT | CASSYRDPSQPQYF
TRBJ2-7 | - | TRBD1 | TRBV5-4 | TGTGCCAGCAGCGCGGGGACAGGGATCGGAGAACATTACTTC | CASSAGTGIGEHYF
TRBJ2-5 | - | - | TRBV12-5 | TGTGCTAGTGGTTTGGTGGCGTATGAGACCCAGTACTTC | CASGLVAYETQYF
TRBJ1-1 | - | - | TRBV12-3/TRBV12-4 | TGTGCCAGTACCCGCCCCGGGAAAAACACTGAAGCTTTCTTT | CASTRPGKNTEAFF
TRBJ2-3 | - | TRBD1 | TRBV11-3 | TGTGCCAGCGGCACTCGAACAGGGGGAAGGATAGATACGCAGTATTTT | CASGTRTGGRIDTQYF
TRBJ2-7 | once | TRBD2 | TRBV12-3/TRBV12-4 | TGTGCCAGCAGCCCTATCTCCGGGACTAGCGTCTCCTATGAGCAGTACTTC | CASSPISGTSVSYEQYF
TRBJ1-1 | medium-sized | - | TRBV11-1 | TGTGCCAGCAGCTTTGGCGGGGAGAACACTGAAGCTTTCTTT | CASSFGGENTEAFF
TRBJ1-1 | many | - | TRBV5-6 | TGTGCCAGCAGCTTCGGGGACCGTAACACTGAAGCTTTCTTT | CASSFGDRNTEAFF
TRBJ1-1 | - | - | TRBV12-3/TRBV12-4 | TGTGGCACCTCCCCAGACCCAAGCACTGAAGCTTTCTTT | CGTSPDPSTEAFF